The 17 T cell receptor beta chains below all came from one sample that was sequenced in a study of regulatory T cells in long-lasting Graves disease. Regarding time point: persistent/refractory GD, antithyroid drugs over 5 years with positive TRAb. The TCR library was prepared using RNA isolated from PBMCs. Arm-PCR of CDR3 regions with iRepertoire HTBI primers generated TCR beta libraries. TCRdb re-derived calls from the multiplex PCR reads in MiXCR, one entry per CDR3 protein. The sample gives 400,000 to 500,000 distinct CDR3 sequences, around 20% of which show up once; around an eighth is in the top ten. This material consisted of peripheral blood mononuclear cells (PBMCs), taken when the disease was refractory, from a patient treated with antithyroid drugs. The receptor source for this set is a female donor with Graves disease.

This clonotype has a count of ten or more. The V gene is TRBV13, the J gene TRBJ1-2, with D possibly being TRBD1 (6 bases). The CDR3 covers 14 residues. V was cut by 5 bases and J by 5 bases, with 15 bases left in between. Germline V gene data show CDR1 as PRHDT and CDR2 as FYEKMQ (reference sequence). CDR3 sequence: CASSPSDRPYGYTF. DNA of the CDR3: TGTGCCAGCAGCCCCTCTGACAGGCCATATGGCTACACCTTC.

The chain couples TRBV11-3 to TRBJ2-2; 11 positions match TRBD2. The CDR3 is 16 amino acids. Germline trimming cut 7 bases from V and 5 bases from J; bases unmatched to any gene: 9. CDR1 and CDR2 from the germline V gene are SGHNT and YENEEA. The CDR3 protein is CASKTSGSTQTGELFF. CDR3 bases: TGTGCCAGCAAAACTAGCGGGAGTACCCAGACCGGGGAGCTGTTTTTT.

This clonotype showed up just a few times. CDR3 bases: TGTGCCAGCAGCCGGGGACAGTTCACTGAAGCTTTCTTT. It codes for CASSRGQFTEAFF. The chain joins TRBV14 to TRBJ1-1; 7 bases are a match to TRBD1. The CDR3 sequence is 13 residues long. Per the germline V gene, CDR1 is SGHDN and CDR2 is FVKESK. After removal of 4 bases from V and 4 bases from J, the junction contained 3 bases not matched to a gene.

The table lists this clonotype with a few counts. The V and J genes are TRBV4-1 and TRBJ2-7, with D tentatively TRBD2 (7 bases). CDR1 is MGHRA and CDR2 is YSYEKL in the germline V gene. Trimming took off 1 base at V and 4 bases at J, with 17 bases between the two ends. This CDR3 comprises 16 residues. CDR3 DNA: TGCGCCAGCAGCCAAGCTCGGGGGCTAGCGGCTTACGAGCAGTACTTC. The encoded protein is CASSQARGLAAYEQYF.

This clonotype was picked up many times. V gene TRBV11-3 combines with J gene TRBJ1-1; D ambiguous. CDR3 size: 13 residues. Germline V lookup: CDR1 SGHNT, CDR2 YENEEA. The V gene lost 6 bases and the J gene lost 2 bases, with 10 bases spanning the gap. Written as DNA, the CDR3 is TGTGCCAGCAGACCCCGAAGCAACACTGAAGCTTTCTTT. It translates to CASRPRSNTEAFF.

The gene calls are TRBV6-1 and TRBJ2-7, with 8 bases matching TRBD2. Germline V gene sequence: CDR1 MNHNS, CDR2 SASEGT. This CDR3 has 15 amino acids. J gave up 4 bases and V 6 bases, and 11 bases lay outside the gene matches. CDR3 DNA sequence: TGTGCCAGCAGACTAACTAGCGGAGGACCTTACGAGCAGTACTTC. The encoded protein is CASRLTSGGPYEQYF.

DNA of the CDR3: TGTGCCAGCAGTTCCGAGCGGGATCGGGGAGAGACCCAGTACTTC. Translation gives CASSSERDRGETQYF. V usage is TRBV27 and J usage is TRBJ2-5; TRBD2 agrees at 7 bases. The length of the CDR3 is 15 residues. V shed 4 bases, J shed 4 bases, and the junction held 9 bases outside the gene matches. The V gene's germline CDR1 is MNHEY and CDR2 SMNVEV (reference sequence).

This clonotype was counted ten times or more. The chain combines TRBV28 with TRBJ2-7, with 9 bases lining up with TRBD2. The germline gives CDR1 MDHEN, CDR2 SYDVKM. Trimming cost V 0 bases and J 2 bases; bases outside gene matches: 5. This CDR3 has 16 residues. DNA of the CDR3: TGTGCCAGCAGTTTATGCAGACTAGCGGACCCCTACGAGCAGTACTTC. It encodes CASSLCRLADPYEQYF.

This chain links TRBV30 with TRBJ2-7, with 9 positions matching TRBD2. V was clipped by 8 bases and J by 3 bases; unmatched bases: 14. CDR3 length: 15 amino acids. Germline CDR1 is GTSNPN and CDR2 is SVGIG (reference sequence). Here the CDR3 DNA reads TGTGCCCTAAAAGCGGGAGGTTCCGCCTTCTACGAGCAGTACTTC. It is translated as CALKAGGSAFYEQYF.

This clonotype was observed many times. The chain couples TRBV28 to TRBJ1-5; D possibly corresponds to TRBD1 (6 bases). V gave up 4 bases and J gave up 1 base, with 8 bases separating them. CDR3 length: 14 amino acids. The germline gives CDR1 MDHEN, CDR2 SYDVKM. The CDR3: CASSWGASNQPQHF. The CDR3 coding sequence is TGTGCCAGCAGTTGGGGGGCCAGCAATCAGCCCCAGCATTTT.

This clonotype was seen a few times. V gene TRBV6-1 combines with J gene TRBJ1-2; TRBD1 might be the D (6 bases). Between the trimmed V and J ends, which lost 6 bases and 7 bases, there was a span of 18 bases. CDR3 length equals 14 residues. Germline V lookup: CDR1 MNHNS, CDR2 SASEGT. CDR3 nucleotide sequence: TGTGCCAGCAGCACCACCGCCAACAGGGTTGGCTACACCTTC. Its protein is CASSTTANRVGYTF.

This clonotype showed up many times. The chain is built from TRBV20-1 and TRBJ1-2; a possible D gene is TRBD1 (6 bases). Germline V gene sequence: CDR1 DFQATT, CDR2 SNEGSKA (reference sequence). The CDR3 loop spans 13 amino acids. The germline V and J ends were trimmed by 5 bases and 5 bases, with 15 bases remaining between them. The CDR3 region is CSAFRQASYGYTF. The DNA for the CDR3 is TGCAGTGCTTTTCGACAGGCCTCATATGGCTACACCTTC.

In this sample, this clonotype turned up many times. The rearrangement joins TRBV6-1 to TRBJ1-6; perhaps TRBD1 as D (6 bases). The germline V gene has CDR1 MNHNS and CDR2 SASEGT. CDR3 size: 16 residues. V lost 6 bases, J lost 2 bases, and 14 bases lay in between. The CDR3 region is CASSGQYEPYNSPLHF. Here the CDR3 DNA reads TGTGCCAGCAGCGGACAGTACGAGCCCTATAATTCACCCCTCCACTTT.

The J gene is TRBJ2-2, the V gene TRBV28; D is uncertain. The germline V gene has CDR1 MDHEN and CDR2 SYDVKM. The germline V and J ends were trimmed by 5 bases and 5 bases, with 18 bases remaining between them. The CDR3 consists of 16 residues. CDR3 nucleotides: TGTGCCAGCAGTGCCGGTTGGGATGTCGAAACCGGGGAGCTGTTTTTT. It specifies CASSAGWDVETGELFF.

This clonotype was seen at least ten times. This chain uses TRBV28 with TRBJ2-7, with no clear D. V shed 7 bases and J shed 6 bases, with 22 bases lying between them. This CDR3 has 15 amino acids. Germline-derived CDR1 and CDR2 are MDHEN and SYDVKM. The CDR3 DNA follows: TGTGCCAGCAAAAAACCACAGTCTCTCGTCCGCGAGCAGTACTTC. Translating it yields CASKKPQSLVREQYF.

In its sample, this clonotype was seen many times. The J gene is TRBJ1-1, the V gene TRBV20-1; 8 bases align to TRBD1. Germline trimming cut 5 bases from V and 4 bases from J; bases unmatched to any gene: 6. The CDR3 length is 13 residues. In germline, CDR1 is DFQATT, CDR2 SNEGSKA (reference sequence). The CDR3 DNA follows: TGCAGTGCTTATCGACAGGGGTCCACTGAAGCTTTCTTT. As protein: CSAYRQGSTEAFF.

The gene calls are TRBV20-1 and TRBJ1-5; 7 nucleotides line up with TRBD1. CDR1 is DFQATT and CDR2 is SNEGSKA in the germline V gene (reference sequence). V dropped 0 bases and J dropped 3; count of bases not matched to a gene: 5. CDR3 length: 15 residues. In DNA form, the CDR3 reads TGCAGTGCTAGAGATCGGGGACAGTTCAATCAGCCCCAGCATTTT. It encodes CSARDRGQFNQPQHF.